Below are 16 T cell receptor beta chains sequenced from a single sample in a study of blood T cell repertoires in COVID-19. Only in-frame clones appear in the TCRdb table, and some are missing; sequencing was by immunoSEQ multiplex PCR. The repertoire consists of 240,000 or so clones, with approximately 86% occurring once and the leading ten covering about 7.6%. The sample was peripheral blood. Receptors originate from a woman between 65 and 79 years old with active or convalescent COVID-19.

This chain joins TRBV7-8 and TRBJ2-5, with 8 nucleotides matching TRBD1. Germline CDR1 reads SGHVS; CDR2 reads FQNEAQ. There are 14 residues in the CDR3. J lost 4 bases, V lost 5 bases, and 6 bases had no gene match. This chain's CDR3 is CASSPLGQGETQYF. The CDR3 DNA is TGTGCCAGCAGCCCACTTGGACAGGGAGAGACCCAGTACTTC.

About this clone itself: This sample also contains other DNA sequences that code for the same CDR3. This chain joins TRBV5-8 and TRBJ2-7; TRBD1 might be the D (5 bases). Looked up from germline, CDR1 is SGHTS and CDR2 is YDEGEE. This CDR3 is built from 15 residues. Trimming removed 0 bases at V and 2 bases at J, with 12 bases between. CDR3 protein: CASSLGKGSPYEQYF. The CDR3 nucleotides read TGTGCCAGCAGCTTGGGAAAGGGGTCCCCCTACGAGCAGTACTTC.

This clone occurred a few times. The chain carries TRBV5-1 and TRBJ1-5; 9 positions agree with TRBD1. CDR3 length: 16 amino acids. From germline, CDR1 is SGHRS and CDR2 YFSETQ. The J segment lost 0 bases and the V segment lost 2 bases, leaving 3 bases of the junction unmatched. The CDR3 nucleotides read TGCGCCAGCAGCTTAGGACAGGGGAATAGCAATCAGCCCCAGCATTTT. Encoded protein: CASSLGQGNSNQPQHF.

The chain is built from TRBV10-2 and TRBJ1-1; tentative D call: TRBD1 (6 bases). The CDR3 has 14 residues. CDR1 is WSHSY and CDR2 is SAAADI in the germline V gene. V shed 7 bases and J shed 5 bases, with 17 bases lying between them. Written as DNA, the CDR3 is TGCGCCAGCAAGATACAGGGTGGTGGGACTGAAGCTTTCTTT. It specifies CASKIQGGGTEAFF.

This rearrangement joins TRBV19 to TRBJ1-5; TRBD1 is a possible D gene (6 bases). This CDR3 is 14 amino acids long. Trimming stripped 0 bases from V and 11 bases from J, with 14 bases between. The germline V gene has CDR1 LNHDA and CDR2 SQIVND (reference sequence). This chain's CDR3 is CASSIDLGARSQHF. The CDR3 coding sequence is TGTGCCAGTAGTATAGATTTGGGGGCGAGGTCCCAGCATTTT.

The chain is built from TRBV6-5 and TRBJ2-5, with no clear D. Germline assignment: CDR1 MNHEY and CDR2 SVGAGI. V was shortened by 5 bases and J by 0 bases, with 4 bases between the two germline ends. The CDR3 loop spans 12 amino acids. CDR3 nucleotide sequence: TGTGCCAGCAGTCGTCACCAAGAGACCCAGTACTTC. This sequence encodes CASSRHQETQYF.

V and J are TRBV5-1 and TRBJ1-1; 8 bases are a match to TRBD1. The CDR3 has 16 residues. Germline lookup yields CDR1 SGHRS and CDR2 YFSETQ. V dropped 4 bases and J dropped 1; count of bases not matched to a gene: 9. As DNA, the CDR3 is TGCGCCAGCAGCCCGGACAGGGCCGGTGGGAACACTGAAGCTTTCTTT. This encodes CASSPDRAGGNTEAFF.

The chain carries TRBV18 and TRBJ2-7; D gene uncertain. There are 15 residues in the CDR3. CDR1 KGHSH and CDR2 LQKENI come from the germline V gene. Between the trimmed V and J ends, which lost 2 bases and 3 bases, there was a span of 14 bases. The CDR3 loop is CASSPSSGSYYEQYF. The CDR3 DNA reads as TGTGCCAGCTCACCATCTTCCGGGTCTTACTACGAGCAGTACTTC.

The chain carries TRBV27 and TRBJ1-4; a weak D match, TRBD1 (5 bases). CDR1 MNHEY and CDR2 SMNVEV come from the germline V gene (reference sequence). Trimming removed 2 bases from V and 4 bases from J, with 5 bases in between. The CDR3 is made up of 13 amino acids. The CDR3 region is CASSLQGNEKLFF. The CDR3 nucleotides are TGTGCCAGCAGTTTACAGGGTAATGAAAAACTGTTTTTT.

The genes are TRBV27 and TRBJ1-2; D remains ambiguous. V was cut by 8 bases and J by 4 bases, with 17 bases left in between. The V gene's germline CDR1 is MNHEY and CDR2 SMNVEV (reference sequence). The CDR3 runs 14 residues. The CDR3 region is CASRTSPLAYGYTF. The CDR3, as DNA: TGTGCCAGCCGGACTTCTCCCCTAGCCTATGGCTACACCTTC.

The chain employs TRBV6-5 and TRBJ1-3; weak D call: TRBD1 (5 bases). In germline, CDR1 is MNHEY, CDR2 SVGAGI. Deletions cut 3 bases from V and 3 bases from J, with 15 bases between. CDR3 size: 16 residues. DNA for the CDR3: TGTGCCAGCAGTTATTACGCCGGGGGTAATGGAAACACCATATATTTT. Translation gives CASSYYAGGNGNTIYF.

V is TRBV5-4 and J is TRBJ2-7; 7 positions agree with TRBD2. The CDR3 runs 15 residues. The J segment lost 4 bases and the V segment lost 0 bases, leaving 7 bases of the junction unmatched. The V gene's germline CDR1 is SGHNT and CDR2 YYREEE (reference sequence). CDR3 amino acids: CASSLEIGGKYEQYF. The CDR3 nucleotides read TGTGCCAGCAGCTTGGAGATCGGGGGGAAGTACGAGCAGTACTTC.

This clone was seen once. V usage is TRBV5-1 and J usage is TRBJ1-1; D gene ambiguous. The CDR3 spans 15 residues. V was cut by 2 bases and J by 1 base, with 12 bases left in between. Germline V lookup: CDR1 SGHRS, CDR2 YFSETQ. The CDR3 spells CASSLTGLENTEAFF. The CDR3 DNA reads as TGCGCCAGCAGCTTAACCGGGTTGGAGAACACTGAAGCTTTCTTT.

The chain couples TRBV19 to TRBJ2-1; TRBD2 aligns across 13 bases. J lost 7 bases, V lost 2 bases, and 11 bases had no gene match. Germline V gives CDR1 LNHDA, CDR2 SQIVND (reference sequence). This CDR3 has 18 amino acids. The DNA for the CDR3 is TGTGCCAGTAGTATACGGGGGTTCGCGACTAGCGGGAGGAATGAGCAGTTCTTC. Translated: CASSIRGFATSGRNEQFF.

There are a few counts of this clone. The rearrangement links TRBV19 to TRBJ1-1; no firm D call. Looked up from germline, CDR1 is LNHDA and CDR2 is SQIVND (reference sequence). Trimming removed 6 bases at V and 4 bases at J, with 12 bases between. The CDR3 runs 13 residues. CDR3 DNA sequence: TGTGCCAGTAGCGAAGGTGGCGGCACTGAAGCTTTCTTT. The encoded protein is CASSEGGGTEAFF.

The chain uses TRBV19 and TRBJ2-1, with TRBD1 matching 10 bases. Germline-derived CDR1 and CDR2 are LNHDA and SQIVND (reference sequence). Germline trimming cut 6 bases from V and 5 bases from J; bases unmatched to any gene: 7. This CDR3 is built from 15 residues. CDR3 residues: CASSNPGQGNNEQFF. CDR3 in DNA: TGTGCCAGTAGCAATCCGGGACAGGGGAACAATGAGCAGTTCTTC.